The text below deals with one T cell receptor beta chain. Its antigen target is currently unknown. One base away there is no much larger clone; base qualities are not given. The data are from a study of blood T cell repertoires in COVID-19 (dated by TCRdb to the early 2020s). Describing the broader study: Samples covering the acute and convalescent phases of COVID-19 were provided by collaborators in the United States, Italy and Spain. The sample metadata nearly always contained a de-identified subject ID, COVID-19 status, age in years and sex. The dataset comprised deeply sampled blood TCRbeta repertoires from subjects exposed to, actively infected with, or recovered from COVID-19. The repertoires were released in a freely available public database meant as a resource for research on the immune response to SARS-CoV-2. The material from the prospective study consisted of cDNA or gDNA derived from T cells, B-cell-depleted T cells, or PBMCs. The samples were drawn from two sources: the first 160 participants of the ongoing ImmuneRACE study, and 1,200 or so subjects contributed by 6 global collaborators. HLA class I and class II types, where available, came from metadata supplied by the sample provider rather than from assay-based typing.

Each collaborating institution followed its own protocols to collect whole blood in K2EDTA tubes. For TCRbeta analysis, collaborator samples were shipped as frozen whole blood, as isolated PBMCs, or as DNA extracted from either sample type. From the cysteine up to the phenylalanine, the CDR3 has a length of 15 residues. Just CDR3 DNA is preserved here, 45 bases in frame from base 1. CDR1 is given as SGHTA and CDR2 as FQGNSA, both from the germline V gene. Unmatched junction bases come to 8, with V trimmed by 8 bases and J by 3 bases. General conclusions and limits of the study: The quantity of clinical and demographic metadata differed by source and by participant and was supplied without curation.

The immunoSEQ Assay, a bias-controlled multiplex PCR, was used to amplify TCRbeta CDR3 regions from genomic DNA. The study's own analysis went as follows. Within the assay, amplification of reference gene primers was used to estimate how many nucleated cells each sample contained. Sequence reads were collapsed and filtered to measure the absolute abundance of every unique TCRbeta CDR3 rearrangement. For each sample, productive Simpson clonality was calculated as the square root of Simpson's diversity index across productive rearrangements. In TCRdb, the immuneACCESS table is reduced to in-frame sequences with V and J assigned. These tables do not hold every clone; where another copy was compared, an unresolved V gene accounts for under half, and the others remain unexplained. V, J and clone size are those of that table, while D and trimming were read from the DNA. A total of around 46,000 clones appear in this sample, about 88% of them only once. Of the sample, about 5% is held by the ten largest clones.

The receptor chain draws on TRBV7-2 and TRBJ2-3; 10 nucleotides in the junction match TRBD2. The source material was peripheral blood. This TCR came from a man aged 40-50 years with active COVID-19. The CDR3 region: CASGVWTSGTDTQYF. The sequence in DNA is TGTGCCAGCGGGGTTTGGACTAGCGGAACAGATACGCAGTATTTT.